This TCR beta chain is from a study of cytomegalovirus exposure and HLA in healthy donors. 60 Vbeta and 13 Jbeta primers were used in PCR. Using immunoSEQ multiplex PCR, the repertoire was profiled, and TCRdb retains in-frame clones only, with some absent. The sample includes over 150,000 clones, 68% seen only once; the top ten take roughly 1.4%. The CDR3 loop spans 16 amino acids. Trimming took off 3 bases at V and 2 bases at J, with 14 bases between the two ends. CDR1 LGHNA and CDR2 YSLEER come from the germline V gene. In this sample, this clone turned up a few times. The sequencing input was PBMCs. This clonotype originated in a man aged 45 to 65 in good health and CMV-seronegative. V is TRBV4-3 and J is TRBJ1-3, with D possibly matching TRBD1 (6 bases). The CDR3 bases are TGCGCCAGCAGCCACTCGACAGGTCCAACTGGAAACACCATATATTTT. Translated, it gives CASSHSTGPTGNTIYF.